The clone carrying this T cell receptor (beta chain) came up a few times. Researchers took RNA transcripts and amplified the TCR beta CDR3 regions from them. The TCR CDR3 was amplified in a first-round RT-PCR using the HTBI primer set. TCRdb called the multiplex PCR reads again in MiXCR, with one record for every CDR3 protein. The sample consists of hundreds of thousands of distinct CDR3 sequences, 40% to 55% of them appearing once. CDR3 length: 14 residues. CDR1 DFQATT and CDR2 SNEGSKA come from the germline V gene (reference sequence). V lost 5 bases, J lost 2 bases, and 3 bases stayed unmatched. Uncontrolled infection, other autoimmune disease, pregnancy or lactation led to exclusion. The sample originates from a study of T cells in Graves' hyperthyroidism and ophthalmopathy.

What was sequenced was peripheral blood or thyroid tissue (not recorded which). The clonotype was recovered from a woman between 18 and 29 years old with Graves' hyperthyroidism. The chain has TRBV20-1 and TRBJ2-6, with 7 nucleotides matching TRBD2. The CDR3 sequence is CSAPRGAGANVLTF. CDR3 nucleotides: TGCAGTGCTCCACGGGGGGCTGGGGCCAACGTCCTGACTTTC.